Following are 22 T cell receptor beta chains from one sample sequenced in a study of blood T cell repertoires in COVID-19. Generated by immunoSEQ multiplex PCR, the TCRdb table keeps only in-frame clones and is missing some. The data show 180,000 or so clones, with about 80% seen just once and 6.5% to 9.5% held by the top ten. Sequenced input: PBMCs or T cells enriched from blood (not recorded which). The source of these receptors is a man aged 40-55 years who had recovered from COVID-19.

This chain uses TRBV29-1 with TRBJ1-3; tentatively, D is TRBD1 (6 bases). Trimming cost V 7 bases and J 2 bases, with 9 bases left between them. Per germline, CDR1 SQVTM and CDR2 ANQGSEA. This CDR3 has 12 residues. This CDR3 is CSAQGTGNTIYF. In DNA, the CDR3 is TGCAGCGCCCAGGGGACTGGAAACACCATATATTTT. The complete variable domain, with remaining parts taken from reference TRBV29-1 and TRBJ1-3, reads SAVISQKPSRDICQRGTSLTIQCQVDSQVTMMFWYRQQPGQSLTLIATANQGSEATYESGFVIDKFPISRPNLTFSTLTVSNMSPEDSSIYLCSAQGTGNTIYFGEGSWLTVV.

In this sample, this clone turned up once. The chain joins TRBV5-6 to TRBJ1-2; 8 bases match TRBD1. The CDR3 runs 13 residues. The V gene end was trimmed by 7 bases and the J gene end by 4 bases; junction bases not matched to a gene: 6. Germline CDR1 SGHDT, CDR2 YYEEEE. The CDR3 spells CASRDRKSYGYTF. The CDR3 DNA is TGTGCCAGCCGGGACAGGAAATCCTATGGCTACACCTTC.

The chain is built from TRBV25-1 and TRBJ1-4; D is ambiguous. Germline assignment: CDR1 MGHDK and CDR2 SYGVNS. The V gene lost 1 base and the J gene lost 8 bases, with 17 bases spanning the gap. This CDR3 comprises 16 residues. DNA for the CDR3: TGTGCCAGCAGTGAATTTGGATCGGGGAGCGGAGAAAAACTGTTTTTT. Encoded protein: CASSEFGSGSGEKLFF.

This CDR3 reads CASSIDEGVSYNEQFF. CDR3 bases: TGTGCCAGTAGTATAGATGAAGGGGTCTCCTACAATGAGCAGTTCTTC. V and J are TRBV19 and TRBJ2-1; D perhaps matches TRBD1 (5 bases). CDR3 length equals 16 residues. CDR1 and CDR2 from the germline V gene are LNHDA and SQIVND (reference sequence). V lost 0 bases and J lost 0, with 9 bases in between.

The chain couples TRBV14 to TRBJ1-2; D is uncertain. With 4 bases removed from V and 4 bases from J, the gap between germline ends came to 13 bases. Germline loops: CDR1 SGHDN, CDR2 FVKESK. CDR3 length: 14 amino acids. Here the CDR3 reads CASSPLDNPYGYTF. CDR3 in DNA: TGTGCCAGCAGCCCCCTCGACAACCCCTATGGCTACACCTTC.

In this sample, this clone turned up once. The rearrangement links TRBV6-5 to TRBJ1-6; 9 bases align to TRBD1. V lost 11 bases to trimming and J lost 6 bases; unmatched junction nucleotides: 8. The germline V gene encodes CDR1 MNHEY and CDR2 SVGAGI. The CDR3 totals 14 residues. CDR3 sequence (DNA): TGTGCCGGCGAAAAGACAGGGGGTAATTCACCCCTCCACTTT. As protein: CAGEKTGGNSPLHF.

The rearrangement links TRBV7-8 to TRBJ2-3, with D unresolved. Germline CDR1 is SGHVS and CDR2 is FQNEAQ. The V end was cut by 2 bases, the J end by 0 bases, with 15 bases between. The CDR3 sequence is 17 residues long. The CDR3 protein is CASSLIGHPASTDTQYF. CDR3 nucleotides: TGTGCCAGCAGCTTAATTGGGCATCCAGCTAGCACAGATACGCAGTATTTT.

This clone has only a few counts. In DNA, the CDR3 is TGCGCCAGCAGCTTGGCCACCGGCGGGGGGCGCGCCGGGGAGCTGTTTTTT. Translation gives CASSLATGGGRAGELFF. This chain links TRBV5-1 with TRBJ2-2; 8 bases align to TRBD2. V shed 0 bases, J shed 6 bases, and the junction held 10 bases outside the gene matches. This CDR3 spans 17 amino acids. Germline lookup yields CDR1 SGHRS and CDR2 YFSETQ.

The chain's CDR3 is CASRRGGGTDTQYF. CDR3 sequence (DNA): TGTGCCAGCAGGCGTGGAGGGGGCACAGATACGCAGTATTTT. The rearrangement uses TRBV28 and TRBJ2-3; tentatively, D is TRBD2 (6 bases). CDR1 and CDR2 (germline): MDHEN, SYDVKM. This CDR3 region has 14 residues. V dropped 6 bases and J dropped 1 base, with 11 bases sitting between them.

The V call is TRBV7-9, the J call TRBJ1-2; 9 positions match TRBD1. V was clipped by 1 base and J by 4 bases; unmatched bases: 4. Per germline, CDR1 SEHNR and CDR2 FQNEAQ (reference sequence). This CDR3 is 15 amino acids long. The CDR3 loop is CASSLGRQGVYGYTF. DNA for the CDR3: TGTGCCAGCAGCTTAGGAAGACAGGGGGTCTATGGCTACACCTTC.

This chain connects TRBV5-5 to TRBJ1-6; D gene unclear. This CDR3 contains 16 residues. V was trimmed by 4 bases and J by 8 bases, leaving 19 bases between them. Germline loops: CDR1 SGHKS, CDR2 YYEKEE (reference sequence). The CDR3 DNA follows: TGTGCCAGCAGCAACCGTCCGGGAACCGGTGATTCACCCCTCCACTTT. It codes for CASSNRPGTGDSPLHF.

This clone was seen only once. This sequence joins TRBV23-1 and TRBJ1-2; 10 nucleotides align to TRBD1. TRBV23-1 is treated as an ORF (open reading frame) with a function not yet certain. V shed 8 bases and J 5 bases; nucleotides not matched to a gene: 5. The CDR3 runs 13 residues. CDR3 loop: CASDRGQGYGYTF. The CDR3 nucleotides read TGCGCCAGCGACAGGGGGCAGGGGTATGGCTACACCTTC.

The V and J genes are TRBV15 and TRBJ2-7; D is ambiguous. Germline-derived CDR1 and CDR2 are LNHNV and YYDKDF (reference sequence). The CDR3 is 14 amino acids. With 0 bases removed from V and 2 bases from J, the gap between germline ends came to 8 bases. The CDR3 sequence: CATSRDLEAYEQYF. The DNA of the CDR3 is TGTGCCACCAGCAGAGATCTAGAGGCCTACGAGCAGTACTTC.

V usage is TRBV4-1 and J usage is TRBJ1-2; D is ambiguous. Germline values: CDR1 MGHRA, CDR2 YSYEKL. V lost 3 bases to trimming and J lost 0 bases, with 8 bases between them. The CDR3 spans 14 residues. CDR3 amino acids: CASSQTSANYGYTF. The CDR3 region has the DNA TGCGCCAGCAGCCAGACTTCGGCTAACTATGGCTACACCTTC.

This chain uses TRBV7-2 with TRBJ2-1; unclear D gene. Trimming took off 2 bases at V and 13 bases at J, with 12 bases between the two ends. The CDR3 spans 12 residues. From germline, CDR1 is SGHTA and CDR2 FQGNSA. The CDR3: CASSLLSAKQFF. The CDR3 bases are TGTGCCAGCAGCTTACTGTCCGCTAAACAGTTCTTC.

The chain joins TRBV7-8 to TRBJ1-1, with 7 positions matching TRBD1. The CDR3 loop spans 12 amino acids. V dropped 5 bases and J dropped 12; count of bases not matched to a gene: 9. The germline V gene has CDR1 SGHVS and CDR2 FQNEAQ. The CDR3 loop is CASSLLRTGPFF. As DNA, the CDR3 is TGTGCCAGCAGCCTATTAAGGACAGGTCCTTTCTTT.

The chain links TRBV2 to TRBJ2-7, with 8 nucleotides matching TRBD1. The CDR3 has 14 amino acids. From germline, CDR1 is SNHLY and CDR2 FYNNEI. The V segment lost 6 bases and the J segment 3 bases; nucleotides outside the gene matches: 7. CDR3: CASRKTGVFYEQYF. The CDR3 DNA follows: TGTGCCAGCAGAAAGACAGGGGTTTTCTACGAGCAGTACTTC.

This clone was counted once. The gene calls are TRBV11-1 and TRBJ1-6; 10 bases match TRBD1. The CDR3 covers 14 residues. Germline CDR1 is SGHAT and CDR2 is FQDESV (reference sequence). With V trimmed by 6 bases and J by 9 bases, 5 bases remained unmatched. In nucleotides, the CDR3 is TGTGCCAGCAGGGGACAGGGGATTGTTTCACCCCTCCACTTT. This translates into CASRGQGIVSPLHF.

This sequence joins TRBV30 and TRBJ1-2, with a tentative D call TRBD1 (6 bases). CDR1 is GTSNPN, CDR2 SVGIG, per germline (reference sequence). The CDR3 totals 13 residues. Trimming took off 2 bases at V and 5 bases at J, with 12 bases between the two ends. CDR3 amino acids: CAWSTQGGYGYTF. DNA of the CDR3: TGTGCCTGGAGTACACAGGGCGGGTATGGCTACACCTTC.

The chain has TRBV19 and TRBJ1-3, with D tentatively TRBD1 (5 bases). CDR3 length: 14 residues. Looked up from germline, CDR1 is LNHDA and CDR2 is SQIVND (reference sequence). V was trimmed by 4 bases and J by 3 bases, leaving 10 bases between them. Here the CDR3 reads CASSSPDIGNTIYF. The CDR3 DNA sequence: TGTGCCAGTAGTAGCCCGGACATTGGAAACACCATATATTTT.

The gene calls are TRBV12-2 and TRBJ2-7; TRBD1 is taken as the D call from the table, unchecked against the DNA. TRBV12-2 is noted as a pseudogene. The length of the CDR3 is 17 residues. In DNA form, the CDR3 reads TGTGCAAGTCGCTTAGAGGCTCCGGGACACCTAACCTACGAGCAGTACTTC. It is translated as CASRLEAPGHLTYEQYF.

The gene calls are TRBV4-3 and TRBJ2-3; 12 bases are shared with TRBD2. V shed 0 bases and J 5 bases; nucleotides not matched to a gene: 15. The CDR3 covers 20 residues. Germline CDR1 LGHNA, CDR2 YSLEER. CDR3 DNA sequence: TGCGCCAGCAGCCAAGATGGAGGGCCCCCTAGCGGGGGGGCCAGAGATACGCAGTATTTT. This codes for CASSQDGGPPSGGARDTQYF.